Listed here are 32 T cell receptor beta chains from one sample, sequenced in a study of blood T cell repertoires in COVID-19. Sequencing used immunoSEQ multiplex PCR; TCRdb keeps in-frame clones, though not all of them. The sample lists more than 150,000 clones, approximately 90% seen once, with about 15% in the top ten. Sequences were obtained from peripheral blood. The origin of the receptors is a middle-aged woman with acute or convalescent COVID-19.

CDR3 in amino acids: CAWSDGSYEQYF. In nucleotides, the CDR3 is TGTGCCTGGAGTGACGGGTCCTACGAGCAGTACTTC. The rearrangement joins TRBV30 to TRBJ2-7; no definite D call. Germline loops: CDR1 GTSNPN, CDR2 SVGIG (reference sequence). The ends were cut back, 1 base at V and 1 base at J, with 5 bases in the middle. This CDR3 contains 12 residues. Filled out from reference TRBV30 and TRBJ2-7, the complete variable domain reads SQTIHQWPATLVQPVGSPLSLECTVEGTSNPNLYWYRQAAGRGLQLLFYSVGIGQISSEVPQNLSASRPQDRQFILSSKKLLLSDSGFYLCAWSDGSYEQYFGPGTRLTVT.

A few counts support this clone. The germline gene is not matched at one end of the junction; a read error may be the cause. The V call is TRBV7-7, the J call TRBJ2-5, with 8 bases fitting TRBD2. The CDR3 extends over 16 amino acids. Germline CDR1 and CDR2: SSHAT and FNYEAQ (reference sequence). The DNA of the CDR3 is TGTGCTAGCAGCTTCGATGGCCCGGGGGGGTTAGAGACCCAGTACTTC. It specifies CASSFDGPGGLETQYF.

The J gene is TRBJ2-7, the V gene TRBV5-6; TRBD1 aligns across 7 bases. In germline, CDR1 is SGHDT, CDR2 YYEEEE. The CDR3 length is 14 residues. V lost 1 base and J lost 2; bases outside the gene matches: 3. The CDR3 DNA follows: TGTGCCAGCAGCTTGCCGGGACAGCCCTACGAGCAGTACTTC. It specifies CASSLPGQPYEQYF.

The chain uses TRBV5-4 and TRBJ1-1, with D possibly being TRBD1 (5 bases). V lost 5 bases, J lost 6 bases, and 11 bases lay in between. Germline values: CDR1 SGHNT, CDR2 YYREEE (reference sequence). This CDR3 region has 12 residues. Here the CDR3 reads CASSSGSPEAFF. CDR3 coding DNA: TGTGCCAGCAGTTCAGGGTCTCCTGAAGCTTTCTTT.

V usage is TRBV7-9 and J usage is TRBJ1-3, with a possible D match to TRBD1 (5 bases). Germline V gives CDR1 SEHNR, CDR2 FQNEAQ (reference sequence). This CDR3 spans 14 amino acids. Deletions cut 4 bases from V and 1 base from J, with 8 bases between. CDR3 amino acids: CASSYSGSGNTIYF. In nucleotides, the CDR3 is TGTGCCAGCAGCTACTCAGGGTCTGGAAACACCATATATTTT.

This clone was seen only once. The genes are TRBV9 and TRBJ1-1; D remains unclear. The CDR3 sequence is 15 residues long. CDR1 and CDR2 from the germline V gene are SGDLS and YYNGEE. With 1 base removed from V and 3 bases from J, the gap between germline ends came to 13 bases. The CDR3 reads CASSVYDTPDTEAFF. DNA of the CDR3: TGTGCCAGCAGCGTATATGACACACCAGACACTGAAGCTTTCTTT.

This sequence joins TRBV7-6 and TRBJ2-2, with D possibly matching TRBD1 (6 bases). Germline V lookup: CDR1 SGHVS, CDR2 FNYEAQ. Trimming shortened V by 5 bases and J by 5 bases, and 9 bases separated the two germline ends. The CDR3 is made up of 13 amino acids. CDR3 amino acids: CASSIQGTGELFF. CDR3 nucleotides: TGTGCCAGCAGCATACAGGGTACCGGGGAGCTGTTTTTT.

The J gene is TRBJ2-1, the V gene TRBV29-1; tentatively, D is TRBD2 (6 bases). CDR1 and CDR2 (germline): SQVTM, ANQGSEA. V was trimmed by 6 bases and J by 9 bases, leaving 12 bases between them. This CDR3 is 11 amino acids long. DNA of the CDR3: TGCAGCGTCCAGGGAGGCGGTGAGCAGTTCTTC. The encoded protein is CSVQGGGEQFF.

This chain connects TRBV9 to TRBJ1-1, with D perhaps matching TRBD1 (6 bases). The CDR3 extends over 15 amino acids. The V end was cut by 1 base, the J end by 4 bases, with 14 bases between. Germline CDR1 reads SGDLS; CDR2 reads YYNGEE. CDR3 sequence: CASSVFKGETTEAFF. CDR3 in DNA: TGTGCCAGCAGCGTATTCAAGGGGGAAACCACTGAAGCTTTCTTT.

The genes are TRBV12-5 and TRBJ1-1; D not resolved. This CDR3 contains 13 residues. Germline V gene sequence: CDR1 LGHNT, CDR2 FRNRAP. Trimming left V 6 bases short and J 2 bases short, with 10 bases between. The CDR3 sequence is CASGSEYNTEAFF. CDR3 nucleotides: TGTGCTAGTGGGTCGGAGTACAACACTGAAGCTTTCTTT.

J is TRBJ1-4 and V is TRBV20-1, with a possible D match to TRBD1 (5 bases). Germline V CDR1 and CDR2: DFQATT, SNEGSKA (reference sequence). V lost 3 bases, J lost 5 bases, and 7 bases lay in between. The CDR3 is 12 amino acids. CDR3 amino acids: CSASRGNEKLFF. In nucleotides, the CDR3 is TGCAGTGCTAGTCGGGGGAATGAAAAACTGTTTTTT.

The rearrangement links TRBV28 to TRBJ2-2; D may be TRBD2 (5 bases). The germline V gene encodes CDR1 MDHEN and CDR2 SYDVKM. There are 16 residues in the CDR3. V was pared by 5 bases and J by 5 bases, with 18 bases between. The CDR3: CASSQTQRRRTGELFF. CDR3 DNA: TGTGCCAGCAGTCAAACCCAAAGACGGAGGACCGGGGAGCTGTTTTTT.

V usage is TRBV3-1 (or the pseudogene TRBV3-2) and J usage is TRBJ2-3; D might be TRBD2 (7 bases). V was shortened by 3 bases and J by 3 bases, with 13 bases between the two germline ends. This CDR3 contains 15 residues. Germline V lookup: CDR1 LGHDT, CDR2 YNNKEL (reference sequence). Here the CDR3 reads CASSHAGASTDTQYF. As DNA, the CDR3 is TGTGCCAGCAGCCACGCGGGGGCTTCAACAGATACGCAGTATTTT.

The chain has TRBV28 and TRBJ2-7; TRBD2 aligns across 13 bases. CDR3 length: 17 amino acids. V was pared by 6 bases and J by 2 bases, with 10 bases of the junction left unmatched. Germline lookup yields CDR1 MDHEN and CDR2 SYDVKM. DNA for the CDR3: TGTGCCAGCAGATACCGGACTAGCGGGGGTGGCCCCTACGAGCAGTACTTC. This sequence encodes CASRYRTSGGGPYEQYF.

The rearrangement links TRBV7-2 to TRBJ1-3, with TRBD1 matching 7 bases. Trimming cost V 8 bases and J 4 bases; bases outside gene matches: 11. Germline V gene lookup returns CDR1 SGHTA and CDR2 FQGNSA. The CDR3 spans 15 residues. The CDR3 nucleotides read TGTGCCAGCGCCGAAGGCGGACAGGAGGGAAACACCATATATTTT. It encodes CASAEGGQEGNTIYF.

This chain connects TRBV2 to TRBJ1-2; no reliable D call. The CDR3 length is 13 residues. V lost 1 base to trimming and J lost 8 bases, with 11 bases between them. Germline values: CDR1 SNHLY, CDR2 FYNNEI. CDR3 amino acids: CASSEVRAGGYTF. The CDR3 DNA reads TGTGCCAGCAGTGAAGTGAGGGCGGGCGGCTACACCTTC.

This chain joins TRBV29-1 and TRBJ1-3; 10 nucleotides align to TRBD1. V was clipped by 7 bases and J by 0 bases; unmatched bases: 6. Germline loops: CDR1 SQVTM, CDR2 ANQGSEA. The CDR3 runs to 15 residues. CDR3 in amino acids: CSAEDRGFSGNTIYF. In DNA, the CDR3 is TGCAGCGCGGAGGACAGGGGGTTCTCTGGAAACACCATATATTTT.

This sequence joins TRBV4-1 and TRBJ2-7, with TRBD2 identical over 12 bases. J gave up 4 bases and V 0 bases, and 4 bases lay outside the gene matches. The germline V gene has CDR1 MGHRA and CDR2 YSYEKL. The CDR3 sequence is 16 residues long. CDR3 DNA sequence: TGCGCCAGCAGCCAAGATTCGACTAGCGGGAGTTACGAGCAGTACTTC. Amino acids: CASSQDSTSGSYEQYF.

V is TRBV21-1 and J is TRBJ2-1; TRBD2 was called by the table and not checked on the DNA. TRBV21-1 is recorded as a pseudogene. This CDR3 contains 16 residues. CDR3 protein: CASSSRDRVTGTSGFF. The CDR3 DNA reads as TGTGCCAGCAGCTCCCGGGACAGGGTTACCGGGACTAGCGGGTTCTTC.

The CDR3 reads CASSSTYSGNTIYF. CDR3 nucleotide sequence: TGTGCCAGCAGCTCGACATACTCTGGAAACACCATATATTTT. The V gene is TRBV14, the J gene TRBJ1-3; D not certain. V lost 5 bases and J lost 0, with 8 bases in between. Germline loops: CDR1 SGHDN, CDR2 FVKESK. The CDR3 spans 14 residues.

This clone was found once. The gene calls are TRBV12-2 and TRBJ2-1; TRBD2, as called in the table, went unchecked against the DNA. TRBV12-2 counts as a pseudogene. The CDR3 length is 15 residues. CDR3 DNA sequence: TGTGCAAGTCGCTTGTCGAGTGGTTCGTACAATGAGCAGTTCTTC. Translated: CASRLSSGSYNEQFF.

This clone was seen a single time. The chain recombines TRBV10-3 with TRBJ2-1; D is perhaps TRBD2 (5 bases). This CDR3 is 18 amino acids long. Germline CDR1 reads ENHRY; CDR2 reads SYGVKD. Trimming shortened V by 7 bases and J by 5 bases, and 27 bases separated the two germline ends. The CDR3 here is CAITPFLSPARGNNEQFF. Here the CDR3 DNA reads TGTGCCATCACCCCGTTTTTGAGCCCCGCCCGGGGAAACAATGAGCAGTTCTTC.

The chain uses TRBV5-1 and TRBJ2-5; TRBD1 agrees at 8 bases. V lost 2 bases to trimming and J lost 5 bases; unmatched junction nucleotides: 5. In germline, CDR1 is SGHRS, CDR2 YFSETQ. This CDR3 has 14 amino acids. DNA of the CDR3: TGCGCCAGCAGCTTTCAGGGGGCCGGGGAGACCCAGTACTTC. This codes for CASSFQGAGETQYF.

This chain uses TRBV9 with TRBJ2-7; TRBD1 matches at 11 bases. This CDR3 is 14 amino acids long. Per germline, CDR1 SGDLS and CDR2 YYNGEE. The trim removed 4 bases at V and 2 bases at J, leaving 2 bases unmatched. The CDR3 loop is CASSKGQGAYEQYF. CDR3 DNA sequence: TGTGCCAGCAGCAAGGGACAGGGGGCCTACGAGCAGTACTTC.

This clone was counted a single time. The chain carries TRBV29-1 and TRBJ2-3; D is possibly TRBD1 (6 bases). V dropped 3 bases and J dropped 0 bases, with 10 bases sitting between them. The CDR3 loop spans 14 amino acids. Germline CDR1 and CDR2: SQVTM and ANQGSEA. CDR3 coding DNA: TGCAGCGTTGAGGCAGGGGCTAGCACAGATACGCAGTATTTT. The encoded protein is CSVEAGASTDTQYF.

This clone was seen more than once but under ten times. The V gene is TRBV13, the J gene TRBJ2-2; 7 positions agree with TRBD2. Unmatched junction bases numbered 15, after V lost 5 bases and J lost 6 bases. This CDR3 is built from 17 residues. Germline-derived CDR1 and CDR2 are PRHDT and FYEKMQ (reference sequence). CDR3 residues: CASSQAGETAGAGELFF. CDR3 in DNA: TGTGCCAGCAGCCAGGCTGGTGAAACGGCGGGGGCCGGGGAGCTGTTTTTT.

V and J are TRBV5-4 and TRBJ2-7; D is unclear. Germline CDR1 SGHNT, CDR2 YYREEE (reference sequence). Trimming stripped 4 bases from V and 6 bases from J, with 11 bases between. The CDR3 is 12 residues long. The CDR3 DNA reads as TGTGCCAGCAGCCCAGACTCCGGCGAGCAGTACTTC. Translation: CASSPDSGEQYF.

The chain carries TRBV28 and TRBJ2-2; possible D gene TRBD2, 6 bases. V lost 3 bases and J lost 0, with 11 bases in between. Germline values: CDR1 MDHEN, CDR2 SYDVKM. The length of the CDR3 is 16 residues. In nucleotides, the CDR3 is TGTGCCAGCAGTTTGGCCGGGAGAGCGAACACCGGGGAGCTGTTTTTT. This codes for CASSLAGRANTGELFF.

CDR3 residues: CAISGPGQGQLGYTF. The CDR3 DNA is TGTGCCATCAGTGGGCCGGGACAGGGTCAACTTGGCTACACCTTC. V usage is TRBV10-3 and J usage is TRBJ1-2, with 9 bases lining up with TRBD1. The CDR3 has 15 residues. With 4 bases clipped from V and 7 bases from J, the junction kept 10 bases outside the gene matches. Germline-derived CDR1 and CDR2 are ENHRY and SYGVKD.

J is TRBJ1-2 and V is TRBV5-6; the D is unclear. This CDR3 comprises 16 residues. V was shortened by 4 bases and J by 4 bases, with 20 bases between the two germline ends. The germline gives CDR1 SGHDT, CDR2 YYEEEE. CDR3 nucleotide sequence: TGTGCCAGCAGCGAGGTGGCACGGGATTTCCTCTATGGCTACACCTTC. It yields the protein CASSEVARDFLYGYTF.

This chain joins TRBV6-5 and TRBJ2-7, with 14 bases identical to TRBD2. The CDR3 is made up of 14 amino acids. The V gene's germline CDR1 is MNHEY and CDR2 SVGAGI. Unmatched junction bases numbered 1, after V lost 5 bases and J lost 4 bases. CDR3 nucleotide sequence: TGTGCCAGCAGTAGGACTAGCGGGAGGTACGAGCAGTACTTC. It encodes CASSRTSGRYEQYF.

V is TRBV27 and J is TRBJ2-7; D remains ambiguous. The germline CDR1 and CDR2 sequences are MNHEY and SMNVEV (reference sequence). This CDR3 comprises 13 residues. The V end lost 1 base, the J end lost 0 bases, and 4 bases lay between the germline ends. The CDR3 sequence: CASSLLDSYEQYF. CDR3 bases: TGTGCCAGCAGTTTATTAGACTCCTACGAGCAGTACTTC.